The entry below gives a single T cell receptor beta chain sequence along with its context. This sample was taken from a study of T cells in Graves' hyperthyroidism and ophthalmopathy. Graves' hyperthyroidism is called stable when ophthalmopathy does not progress within 18 months. The V end was cut by 7 bases, the J end by 8 bases, with 20 bases between. The CDR3 covers 14 residues. Researchers took RNA transcripts and amplified the TCR beta CDR3 regions from them. The study used the HTBI primer set for a first-round RT-PCR of the TCR CDR3. One entry per CDR3 protein, called by TCRdb with MiXCR from the multiplex PCR reads. The sample has 350,000 to 400,000 distinct CDR3 sequences; approximately 19% are singletons.

Sequences were obtained from blood. The receptor was derived from a woman under 30 with Graves' hyperthyroidism. This chain links TRBV12-3 or TRBV12-4 with TRBJ1-1, with TRBD1 as a possible D gene (5 bases). In DNA form, the CDR3 reads TGTGCCAGCACATCAAGAGGGGACGGAGTAGAAGCTTTCTTT. Translated: CASTSRGDGVEAFF.